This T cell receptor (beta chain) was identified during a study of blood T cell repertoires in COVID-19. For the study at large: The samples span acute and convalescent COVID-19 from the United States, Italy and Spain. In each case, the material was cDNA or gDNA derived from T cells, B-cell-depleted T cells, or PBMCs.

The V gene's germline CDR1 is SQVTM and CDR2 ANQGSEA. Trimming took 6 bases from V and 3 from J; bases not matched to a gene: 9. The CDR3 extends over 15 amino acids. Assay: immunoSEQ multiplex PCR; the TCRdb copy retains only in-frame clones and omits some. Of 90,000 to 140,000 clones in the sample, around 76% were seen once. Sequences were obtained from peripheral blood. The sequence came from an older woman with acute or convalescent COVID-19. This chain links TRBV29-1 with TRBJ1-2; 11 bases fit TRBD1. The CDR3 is CSVWGTGGSDYGYTF. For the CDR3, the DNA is TGCAGCGTCTGGGGGACAGGGGGTTCGGACTATGGCTACACCTTC.